This T cell receptor (beta chain) is from a study of blood T cell repertoires in COVID-19. Study context: Collection of acute and convalescent COVID-19 samples took place in the United States, Italy and Spain. From T cells, B-cell-depleted T cells, or PBMCs came the material, which was cDNA or gDNA.

The data were produced by immunoSEQ multiplex PCR, yet TCRdb's version contains in-frame clones alone and is incomplete. The top ten clones hold around 3.1% of a sample with about 250,000 clones, 75% to 90% of them seen once. The germline gives CDR1 SNHLY, CDR2 FYNNEI. V was clipped by 4 bases and J by 1 base; unmatched bases: 16. The length of the CDR3 is 20 residues. The V and J genes are TRBV2 and TRBJ2-2; 9 positions match TRBD2. The receptor was isolated from a middle-aged woman who had been exposed to COVID-19. Sequencing was performed on PBMCs or T cells enriched from blood (not recorded which). The CDR3 sequence: CASSVPLGGSGSLNTGELFF. CDR3 bases: TGTGCCAGCAGTGTTCCCCTCGGTGGTAGCGGGAGCCTGAACACCGGGGAGCTGTTTTTT.